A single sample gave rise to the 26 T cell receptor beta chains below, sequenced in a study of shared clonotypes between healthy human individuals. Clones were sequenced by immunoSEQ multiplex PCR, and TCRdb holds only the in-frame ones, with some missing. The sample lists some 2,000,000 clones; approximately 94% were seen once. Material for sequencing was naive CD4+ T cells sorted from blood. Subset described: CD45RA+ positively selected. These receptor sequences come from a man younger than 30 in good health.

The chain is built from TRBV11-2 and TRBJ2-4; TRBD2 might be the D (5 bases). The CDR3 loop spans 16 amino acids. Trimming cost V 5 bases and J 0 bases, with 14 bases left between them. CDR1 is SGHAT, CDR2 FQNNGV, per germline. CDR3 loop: CASSPVGGLAKNIQYF. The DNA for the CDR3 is TGTGCCAGCAGCCCCGTGGGTGGACTAGCCAAAAACATTCAGTACTTC. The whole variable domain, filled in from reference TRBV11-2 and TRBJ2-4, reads EAGVAQSPRYKIIEKRQSVAFWCNPISGHATLYWYQQILGQGPKLLIQFQNNGVVDDSQLPKDRFSAERLKGVDSTLKIQPAKLEDSAVYLCASSPVGGLAKNIQYFGAGTRLSVL.

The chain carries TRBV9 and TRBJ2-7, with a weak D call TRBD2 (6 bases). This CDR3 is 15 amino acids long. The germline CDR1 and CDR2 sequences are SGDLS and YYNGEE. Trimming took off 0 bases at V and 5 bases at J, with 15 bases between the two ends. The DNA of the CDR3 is TGTGCCAGCAGCGTAGGCGCCTCGGGGGAAAACGAGCAGTACTTC. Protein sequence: CASSVGASGENEQYF.

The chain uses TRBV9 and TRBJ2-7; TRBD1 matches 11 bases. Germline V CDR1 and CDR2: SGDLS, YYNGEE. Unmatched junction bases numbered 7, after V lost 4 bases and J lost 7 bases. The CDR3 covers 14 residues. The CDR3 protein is CASSSGQGAGEQYF. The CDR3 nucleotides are TGTGCCAGCAGCTCAGGACAGGGGGCGGGTGAGCAGTACTTC. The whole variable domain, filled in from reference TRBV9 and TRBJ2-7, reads DSGVTQTPKHLITATGQRVTLRCSPRSGDLSVYWYQQSLDQGLQFLIQYYNGEERAKGNILERFSAQQFPDLHSELNLSSLELGDSALYFCASSSGQGAGEQYFGPGTRLTVT.

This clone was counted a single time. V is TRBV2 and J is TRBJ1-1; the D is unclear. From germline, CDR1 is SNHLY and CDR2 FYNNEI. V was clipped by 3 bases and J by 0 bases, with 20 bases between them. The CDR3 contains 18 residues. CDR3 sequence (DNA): TGTGCCAGCAGTGAGATTTCTCTCAGGCAGCAAATGAACACTGAAGCTTTCTTT. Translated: CASSEISLRQQMNTEAFF.

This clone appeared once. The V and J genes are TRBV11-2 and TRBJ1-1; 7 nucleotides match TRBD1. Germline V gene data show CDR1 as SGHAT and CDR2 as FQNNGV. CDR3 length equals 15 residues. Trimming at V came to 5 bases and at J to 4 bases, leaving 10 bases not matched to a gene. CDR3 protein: CASSTKGGGPTEAFF. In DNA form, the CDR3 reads TGTGCCAGCAGCACTAAAGGGGGCGGGCCCACTGAAGCTTTCTTT.

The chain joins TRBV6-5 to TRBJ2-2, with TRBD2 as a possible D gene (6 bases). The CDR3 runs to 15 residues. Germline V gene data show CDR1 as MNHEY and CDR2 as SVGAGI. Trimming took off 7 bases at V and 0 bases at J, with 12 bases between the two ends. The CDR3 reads CASKGAGPNTGELFF. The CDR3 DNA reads TGTGCCAGCAAAGGGGCGGGGCCGAACACCGGGGAGCTGTTTTTT.

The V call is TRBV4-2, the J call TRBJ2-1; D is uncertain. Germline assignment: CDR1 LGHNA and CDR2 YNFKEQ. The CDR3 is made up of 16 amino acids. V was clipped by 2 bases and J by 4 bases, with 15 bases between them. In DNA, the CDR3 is TGTGCCAGCAGCCAATCCCGGCTAGTGGGGTACAATGAGCAGTTCTTC. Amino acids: CASSQSRLVGYNEQFF.

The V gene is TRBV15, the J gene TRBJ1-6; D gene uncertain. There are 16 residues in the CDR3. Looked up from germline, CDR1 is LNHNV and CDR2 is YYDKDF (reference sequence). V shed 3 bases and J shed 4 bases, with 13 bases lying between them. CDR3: CATSSGVQQYNSPLHF. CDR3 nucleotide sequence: TGTGCCACCAGCAGCGGGGTCCAGCAGTATAATTCACCCCTCCACTTT.

The CDR3 sequence is CASSPLGRDQGEQYF. DNA for the CDR3: TGTGCCAGCAGCCCCCTAGGCAGGGATCAGGGTGAGCAGTACTTC. The chain uses TRBV5-4 and TRBJ2-7; a weak D match, TRBD1 (5 bases). V lost 4 bases to trimming and J lost 7 bases, with 21 bases between them. This CDR3 is built from 15 residues. Germline V CDR1 and CDR2: SGHNT, YYREEE (reference sequence).

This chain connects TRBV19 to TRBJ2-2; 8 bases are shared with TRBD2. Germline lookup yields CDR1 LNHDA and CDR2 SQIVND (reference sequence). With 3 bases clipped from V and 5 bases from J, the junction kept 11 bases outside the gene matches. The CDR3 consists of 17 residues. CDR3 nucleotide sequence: TGTGCCAGTAGTATTCGTGGACTAGCACTGCGGACCGGGGAGCTGTTTTTT. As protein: CASSIRGLALRTGELFF.

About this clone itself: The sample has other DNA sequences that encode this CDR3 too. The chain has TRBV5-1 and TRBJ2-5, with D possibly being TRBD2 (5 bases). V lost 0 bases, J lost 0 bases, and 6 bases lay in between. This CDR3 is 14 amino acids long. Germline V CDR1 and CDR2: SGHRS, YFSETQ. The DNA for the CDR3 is TGCGCCAGCAGCTTGGGGAGGTACCAAGAGACCCAGTACTTC. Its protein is CASSLGRYQETQYF.

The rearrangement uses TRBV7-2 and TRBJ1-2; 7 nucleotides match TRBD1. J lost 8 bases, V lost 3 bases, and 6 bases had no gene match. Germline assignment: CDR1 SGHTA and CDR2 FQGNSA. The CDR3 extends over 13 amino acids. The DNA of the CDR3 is TGTGCCAGCAGCTTGGGGACAGCCGGCGGCTACACCTTC. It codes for CASSLGTAGGYTF.

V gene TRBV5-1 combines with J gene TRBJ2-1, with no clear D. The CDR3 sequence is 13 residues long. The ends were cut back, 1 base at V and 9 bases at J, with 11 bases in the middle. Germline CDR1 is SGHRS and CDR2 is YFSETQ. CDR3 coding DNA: TGCGCCAGCAGCTTGATAGGGTATGGTGAGCAGTTCTTC. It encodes CASSLIGYGEQFF.

The CDR3 protein is CASSRDSPSETQYF. CDR3 nucleotides: TGTGCCAGCAGTCGGGACAGTCCATCAGAGACCCAGTACTTC. V is TRBV2 and J is TRBJ2-5; 7 bases align to TRBD1. Germline CDR1 is SNHLY and CDR2 is FYNNEI. The CDR3 is 14 residues long. V was clipped by 5 bases and J by 4 bases; unmatched bases: 7.

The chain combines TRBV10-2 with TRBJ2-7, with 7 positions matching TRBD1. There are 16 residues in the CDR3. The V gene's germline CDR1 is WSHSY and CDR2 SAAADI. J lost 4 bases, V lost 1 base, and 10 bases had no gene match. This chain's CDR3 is CASSEYTIGGRYEQYF. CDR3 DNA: TGCGCCAGCAGTGAGTATACGATAGGGGGCAGGTACGAGCAGTACTTC.

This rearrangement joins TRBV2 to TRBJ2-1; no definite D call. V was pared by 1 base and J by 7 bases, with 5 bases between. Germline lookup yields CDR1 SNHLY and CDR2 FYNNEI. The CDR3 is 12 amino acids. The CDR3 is CASSEGLNEQFF. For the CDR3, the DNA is TGTGCCAGCAGTGAAGGCTTAAATGAGCAGTTCTTC.

The CDR3 DNA sequence: TGTGCCAGTAGTATAAAGGCGATGGACGCGGGAGGGCAGTACAATGAGCAGTTCTTC. Amino acids: CASSIKAMDAGGQYNEQFF. This rearrangement joins TRBV19 to TRBJ2-1; 9 bases fit TRBD2. The length of the CDR3 is 19 residues. The germline CDR1 and CDR2 sequences are LNHDA and SQIVND (reference sequence). V lost 2 bases to trimming and J lost 4 bases; unmatched junction nucleotides: 15.

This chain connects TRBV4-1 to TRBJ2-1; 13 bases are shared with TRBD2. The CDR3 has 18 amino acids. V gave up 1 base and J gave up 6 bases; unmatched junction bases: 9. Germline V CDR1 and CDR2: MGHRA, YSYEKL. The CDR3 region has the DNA TGCGCCAGCAGCCAAGCGGGGTTGACTAGCGGGGGGTCCAATGAGCAGTTCTTC. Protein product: CASSQAGLTSGGSNEQFF.

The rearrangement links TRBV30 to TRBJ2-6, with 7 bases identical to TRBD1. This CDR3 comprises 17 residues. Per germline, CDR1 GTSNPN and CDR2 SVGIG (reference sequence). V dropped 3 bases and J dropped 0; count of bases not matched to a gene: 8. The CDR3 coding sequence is TGTGCCTGGAGACAGGGGAAGATGAGCTCTGGGGCCAACGTCCTGACTTTC. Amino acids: CAWRQGKMSSGANVLTF.

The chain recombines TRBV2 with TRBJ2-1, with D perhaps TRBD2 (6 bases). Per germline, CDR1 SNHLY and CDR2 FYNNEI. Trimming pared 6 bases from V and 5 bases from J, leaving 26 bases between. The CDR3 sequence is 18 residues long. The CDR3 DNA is TGTGCCAGCAGGGATAACCCGTTGGTCCTAGCGATAAACAATGAGCAGTTCTTC. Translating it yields CASRDNPLVLAINNEQFF.

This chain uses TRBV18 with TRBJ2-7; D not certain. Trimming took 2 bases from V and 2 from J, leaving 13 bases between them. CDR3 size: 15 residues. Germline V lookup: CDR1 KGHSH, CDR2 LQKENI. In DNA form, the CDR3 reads TGTGCCAGCTCACCAATCTTGCAGTCTACCTACGAGCAGTACTTC. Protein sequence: CASSPILQSTYEQYF.

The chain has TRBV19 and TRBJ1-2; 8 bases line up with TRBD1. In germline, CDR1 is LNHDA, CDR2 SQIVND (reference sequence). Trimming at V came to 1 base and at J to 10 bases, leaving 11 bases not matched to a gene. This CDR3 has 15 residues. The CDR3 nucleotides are TGTGCCAGTAGTATAGGGGGGACGGGACAGGAAGCCTACACCTTC. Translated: CASSIGGTGQEAYTF.

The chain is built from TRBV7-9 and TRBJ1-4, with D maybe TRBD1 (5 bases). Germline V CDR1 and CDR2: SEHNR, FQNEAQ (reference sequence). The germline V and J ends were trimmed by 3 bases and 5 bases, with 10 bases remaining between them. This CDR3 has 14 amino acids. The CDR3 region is CASSLNRQNEKLFF. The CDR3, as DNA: TGTGCCAGCAGCTTGAACAGGCAAAATGAAAAACTGTTTTTT.

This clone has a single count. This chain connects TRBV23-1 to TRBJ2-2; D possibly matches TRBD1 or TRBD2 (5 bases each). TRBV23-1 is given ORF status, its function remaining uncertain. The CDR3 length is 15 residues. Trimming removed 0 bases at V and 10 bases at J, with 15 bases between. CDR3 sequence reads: CASSQSRGPPAELFF. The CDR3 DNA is TGCGCCAGCAGTCAATCTCGGGGCCCCCCGGCGGAGCTGTTTTTT.

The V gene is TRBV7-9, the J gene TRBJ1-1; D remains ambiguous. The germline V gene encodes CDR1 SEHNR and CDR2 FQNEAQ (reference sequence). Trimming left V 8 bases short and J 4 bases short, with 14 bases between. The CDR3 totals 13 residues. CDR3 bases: TGTGCCAGCGGATTTAGCGGAGTCACTGAAGCTTTCTTT. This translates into CASGFSGVTEAFF.

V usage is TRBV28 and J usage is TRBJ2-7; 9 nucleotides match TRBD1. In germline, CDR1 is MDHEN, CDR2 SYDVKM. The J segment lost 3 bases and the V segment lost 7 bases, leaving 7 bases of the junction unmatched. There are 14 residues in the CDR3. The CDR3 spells CASKGQGGLYEQYF. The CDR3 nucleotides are TGTGCCAGCAAGGGACAGGGAGGTCTCTACGAGCAGTACTTC.